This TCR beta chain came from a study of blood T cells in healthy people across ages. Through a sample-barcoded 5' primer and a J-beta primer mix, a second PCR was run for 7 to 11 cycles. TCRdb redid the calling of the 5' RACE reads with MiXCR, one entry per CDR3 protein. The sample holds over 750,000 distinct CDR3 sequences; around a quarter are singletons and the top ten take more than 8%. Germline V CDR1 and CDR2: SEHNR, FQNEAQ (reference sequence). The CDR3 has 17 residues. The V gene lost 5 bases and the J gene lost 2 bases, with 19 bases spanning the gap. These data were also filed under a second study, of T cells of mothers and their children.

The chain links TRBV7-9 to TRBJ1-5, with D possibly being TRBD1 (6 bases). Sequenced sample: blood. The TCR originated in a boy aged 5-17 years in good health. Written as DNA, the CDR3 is TGTGCCAGCAGCACCCTGCTGGACAGAGGAGGCAATCAGCCCCAGCATTTT. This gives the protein CASSTLLDRGGNQPQHF.